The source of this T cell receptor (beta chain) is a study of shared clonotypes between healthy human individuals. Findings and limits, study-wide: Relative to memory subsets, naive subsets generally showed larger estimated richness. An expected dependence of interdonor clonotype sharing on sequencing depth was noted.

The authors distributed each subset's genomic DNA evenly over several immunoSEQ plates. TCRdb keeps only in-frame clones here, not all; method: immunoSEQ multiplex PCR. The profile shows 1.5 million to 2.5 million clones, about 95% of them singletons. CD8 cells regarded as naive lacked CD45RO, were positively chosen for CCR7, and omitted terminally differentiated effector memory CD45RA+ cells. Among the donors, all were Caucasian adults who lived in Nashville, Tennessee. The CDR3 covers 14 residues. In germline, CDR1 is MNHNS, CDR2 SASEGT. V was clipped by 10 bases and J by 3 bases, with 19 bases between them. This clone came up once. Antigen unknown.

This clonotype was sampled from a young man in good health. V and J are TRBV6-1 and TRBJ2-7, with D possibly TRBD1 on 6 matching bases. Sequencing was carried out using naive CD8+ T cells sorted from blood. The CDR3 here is CATQGWGPIYEQYF. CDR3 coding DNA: TGTGCCACGCAGGGCTGGGGGCCTATCTACGAGCAGTACTTC.